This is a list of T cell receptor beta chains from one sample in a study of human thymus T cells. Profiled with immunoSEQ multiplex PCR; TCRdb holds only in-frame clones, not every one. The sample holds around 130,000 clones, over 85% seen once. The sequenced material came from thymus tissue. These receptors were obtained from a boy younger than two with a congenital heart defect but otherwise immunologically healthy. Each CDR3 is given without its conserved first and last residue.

CDR3aa: ASSSDRRGEGDTQY
j_gene: TRBJ2-3
v_gene: TRBV13
len: 14

CDR3aa: ASSLDSYNEQF
j_gene: TRBJ2-1
v_gene: TRBV7-8
len: 11

CDR3aa: ASSPAPGGNTEAF
j_gene: TRBJ1-1
v_gene: TRBV4-1
len: 13

CDR3aa: ASSLPRVYNSPLH
j_gene: TRBJ1-6
v_gene: TRBV28
len: 13

CDR3aa: ASRYPSNPGGGTDTQY
j_gene: TRBJ2-3
v_gene: TRBV27
len: 16

CDR3aa: ASSLTPPGLYNEQY
j_gene: TRBJ2-7
v_gene: TRBV5-1
len: 14

CDR3aa: ASSNRDPTYEQY
j_gene: TRBJ2-7
v_gene: TRBV19
len: 12

CDR3aa: ASSEESGANVLT
j_gene: TRBJ2-6
v_gene: TRBV28
len: 12

CDR3aa: ASSFPAGQGNTGELF
j_gene: TRBJ2-2
v_gene: TRBV28
len: 15

CDR3aa: ASSPGARSPSYGYT
j_gene: TRBJ1-2
v_gene: TRBV4-1
len: 14

CDR3aa: ASSLGPPFNEQF
j_gene: TRBJ2-1
v_gene: TRBV7-3
len: 12

CDR3aa: ASSVASGFYGYT
j_gene: TRBJ1-2
v_gene: TRBV9
len: 12

CDR3aa: ASSQETSRGANKF
j_gene: TRBJ2-1
v_gene: TRBV4-1
len: 13

CDR3aa: ASSLEGDNDNSPLH
j_gene: TRBJ1-6
v_gene: TRBV27
len: 14

CDR3aa: ASRFGQGSQPQH
j_gene: TRBJ1-5
v_gene: TRBV5-4
len: 12

CDR3aa: ASSVVGNGYT
j_gene: TRBJ1-2
v_gene: TRBV9
len: 10

CDR3aa: ASSFCGGGVYSPLH
j_gene: TRBJ1-6
v_gene: TRBV5-6
len: 14

CDR3aa: AAKGGPHNEQF
j_gene: TRBJ2-1
v_gene: TRBV6-5
len: 11